This T cell receptor (beta chain) was documented in a study of CD8+ T cells in alopecia areata. Across the study: People stayed on tofacitinib for 6 to 18 months, then stopped the drug for 6 months.

It was cDNA, reverse transcribed from extracted RNA, that served as the sequencing template. This table comes from immunoSEQ multiplex PCR, and its TCRdb copy is limited to in-frame clones, with some not included. The sample yields 110,000 or so clones, about two fifths seen once. About this clone itself: Its specificity is unknown.

General study findings and limits: Higher clonality and more expanded CD8+ clones appeared in lesional than normal scalp.

The sequence was obtained from a human donor with alopecia areata. The sequenced sample was CD4+ T cells sorted from blood.

CDR3 bases: TGTGCCAGCAGCTTGCGATTGACATCCATCTATGGCTACACCTTC. Its translation: CASSLRLTSIYGYTF. The genes are TRBV5-6 and TRBJ1-2; D gene unclear. V lost 1 base, J lost 4 bases, and 14 bases lay in between. Germline CDR1 reads SGHDT; CDR2 reads YYEEEE. The CDR3 covers 15 residues. Supplemented by reference TRBV5-6 and TRBJ1-2, the full variable domain reads DAGVTQSPTHLIKTRGQQVTLRCSPKSGHDTVSWYQQALGQGPQFIFQYYEEEERQRGNFPDRFSGHQFPNYSSELNVNALLLGDSALYLCASSLRLTSIYGYTFGSGTRLTVV.